A single sample is the source of the 8 T cell receptor beta chains below, sequenced in a study of shared clonotypes between healthy human individuals. The method was immunoSEQ multiplex PCR; TCRdb's version includes in-frame clones alone and lacks a portion of them. The sample lists a few hundred thousand clones; more than 60% were seen once. Specimen: memory CD4+ T cells sorted from blood. As for subset: CD45RA-negative fraction. The receptors were gathered from a man aged 25-45 years in good health.

The J gene is TRBJ2-3, the V gene TRBV29-1, with 7 bases fitting TRBD1. The germline V gene has CDR1 SQVTM and CDR2 ANQGSEA. Trimming cost V 7 bases and J 1 base; bases outside gene matches: 11. The length of the CDR3 is 15 residues. The CDR3 coding sequence is TGCAGCGGGTCCCTTGGGACAGTTCGCACAGATACGCAGTATTTT. Its protein product is CSGSLGTVRTDTQYF.

The rearrangement uses TRBV14 and TRBJ2-1, with 13 bases that match TRBD2. The CDR3 has 16 amino acids. In germline, CDR1 is SGHDN, CDR2 FVKESK. V trimming: 0 bases; J trimming: 9 bases; junction bases outside the gene matches: 5. The DNA of the CDR3 is TGTGCCAGCAGCCAAGAACTAGCGGGAGGGCCCATTGAGCAGTTCTTC. Protein product: CASSQELAGGPIEQFF.

The chain has TRBV21-1 and TRBJ2-5; TRBD1 is the table's D call and was not checked against the DNA. TRBV21-1 is tagged as a pseudogene. The CDR3 totals 14 residues. The CDR3 is CASSENRGQETQYF. CDR3 coding DNA: TGTGCCAGCAGCGAAAACAGGGGGCAAGAGACCCAGTACTTC.

The chain uses TRBV11-1 and TRBJ2-7; no definite D call. Trimming removed 5 bases from V and 6 bases from J, with 11 bases in between. The CDR3 runs to 12 residues. The V gene's germline CDR1 is SGHAT and CDR2 FQDESV (reference sequence). The CDR3 sequence: CASSTDRSEQYF. CDR3 coding DNA: TGTGCCAGCAGCACGGACCGCTCCGAGCAGTACTTC.

V usage is TRBV5-4 and J usage is TRBJ2-7, with TRBD2 matching 11 bases. Losses at the gene ends were 0 bases for V and 7 bases for J; bases not matched to a gene: 3. Germline V CDR1 and CDR2: SGHNT, YYREEE (reference sequence). The CDR3 consists of 14 residues. CDR3 residues: CASSLGGLAAEQYF. DNA of the CDR3: TGTGCCAGCAGCTTGGGGGGACTAGCGGCGGAGCAGTACTTC.

The V and J genes are TRBV5-5 and TRBJ2-4; D perhaps matches TRBD1 (5 bases). The ends were cut back, 5 bases at V and 13 bases at J, with 10 bases in the middle. Germline V lookup: CDR1 SGHKS, CDR2 YYEKEE (reference sequence). CDR3 length: 10 amino acids. The CDR3 spells CASSGQVQYF. The DNA for the CDR3 is TGTGCCAGCAGTGGACAAGTACAGTACTTC.

Many counts were recorded for this clone. The chain employs TRBV6-6 and TRBJ2-5; possible D gene TRBD2, 5 bases. Trimming pared 7 bases from V and 7 bases from J, leaving 16 bases between. The CDR3 covers 13 residues. Looked up from germline, CDR1 is MNHNY and CDR2 is SVGAGI (reference sequence). The CDR3 DNA sequence: TGTGCCAGCAACATGGACGGGGTGGGGACCCAGTACTTC. Amino acid sequence: CASNMDGVGTQYF.

The chain recombines TRBV9 with TRBJ1-3; D uncertain. Trimming stripped 3 bases from V and 2 bases from J, with 9 bases between. Germline V gene data show CDR1 as SGDLS and CDR2 as YYNGEE. This CDR3 spans 14 amino acids. CDR3 residues: CASSDGGTGNTIYF. The CDR3 DNA is TGTGCCAGCAGCGACGGCGGCACTGGAAACACCATATATTTT.